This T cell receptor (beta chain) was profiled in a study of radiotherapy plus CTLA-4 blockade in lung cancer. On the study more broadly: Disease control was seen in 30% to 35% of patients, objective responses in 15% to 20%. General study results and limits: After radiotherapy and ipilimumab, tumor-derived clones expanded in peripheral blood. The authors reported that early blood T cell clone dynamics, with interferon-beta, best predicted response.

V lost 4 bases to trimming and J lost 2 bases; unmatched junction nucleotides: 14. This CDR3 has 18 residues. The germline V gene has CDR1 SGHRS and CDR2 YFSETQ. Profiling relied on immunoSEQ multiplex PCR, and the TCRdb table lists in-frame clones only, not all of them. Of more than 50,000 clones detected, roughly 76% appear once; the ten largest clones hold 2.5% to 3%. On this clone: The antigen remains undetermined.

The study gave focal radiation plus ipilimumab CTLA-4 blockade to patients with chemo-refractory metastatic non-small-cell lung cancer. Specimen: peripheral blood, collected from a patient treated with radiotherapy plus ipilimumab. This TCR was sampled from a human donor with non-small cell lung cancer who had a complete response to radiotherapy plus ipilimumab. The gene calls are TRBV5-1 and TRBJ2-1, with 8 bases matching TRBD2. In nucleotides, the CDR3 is TGCGCCAGCAGCCTGGTCCCTCCTGCCGGGGGGGCCTACAATGAGCAGTTCTTC. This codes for CASSLVPPAGGAYNEQFF.